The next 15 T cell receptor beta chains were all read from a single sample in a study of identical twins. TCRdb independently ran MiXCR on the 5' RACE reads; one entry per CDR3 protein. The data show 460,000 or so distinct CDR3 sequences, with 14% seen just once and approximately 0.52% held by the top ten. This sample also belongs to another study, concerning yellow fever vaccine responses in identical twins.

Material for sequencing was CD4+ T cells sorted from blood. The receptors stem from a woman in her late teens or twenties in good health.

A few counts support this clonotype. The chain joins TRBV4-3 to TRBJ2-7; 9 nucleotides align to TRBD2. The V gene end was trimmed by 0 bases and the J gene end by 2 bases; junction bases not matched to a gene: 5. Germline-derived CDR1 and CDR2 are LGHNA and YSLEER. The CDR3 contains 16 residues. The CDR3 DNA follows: TGCGCCAGCAGCCAAGATTGGTCTAGCGGGACCTACGAGCAGTACTTC. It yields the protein CASSQDWSSGTYEQYF.

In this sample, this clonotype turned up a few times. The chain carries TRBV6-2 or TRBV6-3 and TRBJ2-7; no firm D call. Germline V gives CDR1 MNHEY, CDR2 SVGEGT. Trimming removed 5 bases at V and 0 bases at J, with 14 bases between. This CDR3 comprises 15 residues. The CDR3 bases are TGTGCCAGCAGTCCATCGACTGGATACTCCTACGAGCAGTACTTC. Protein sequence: CASSPSTGYSYEQYF.

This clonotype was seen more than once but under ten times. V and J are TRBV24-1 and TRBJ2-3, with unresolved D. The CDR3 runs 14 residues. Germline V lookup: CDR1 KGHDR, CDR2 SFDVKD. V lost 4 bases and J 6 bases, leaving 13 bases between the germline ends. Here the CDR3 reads CATSDLYNRDTQYF. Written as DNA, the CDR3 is TGTGCCACCAGTGACTTGTACAATCGGGATACGCAGTATTTT.

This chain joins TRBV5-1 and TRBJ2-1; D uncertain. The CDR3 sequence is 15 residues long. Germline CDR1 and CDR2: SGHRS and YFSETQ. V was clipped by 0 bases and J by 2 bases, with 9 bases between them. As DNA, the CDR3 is TGCGCCAGCAGCTTGGGGACCCCGACCTACAATGAGCAGTTCTTC. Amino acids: CASSLGTPTYNEQFF.

DNA of the CDR3: TGTGCCAGCAGCCAAGAGCTACTAGCGGTTTACGAGCAGTACTTC. Its translation: CASSQELLAVYEQYF. The rearrangement uses TRBV4-2 and TRBJ2-7; 8 nucleotides agree with TRBD2. V trimming: 0 bases; J trimming: 4 bases; junction bases outside the gene matches: 5. CDR1 is LGHNA and CDR2 is YNFKEQ in the germline V gene. There are 15 residues in the CDR3.

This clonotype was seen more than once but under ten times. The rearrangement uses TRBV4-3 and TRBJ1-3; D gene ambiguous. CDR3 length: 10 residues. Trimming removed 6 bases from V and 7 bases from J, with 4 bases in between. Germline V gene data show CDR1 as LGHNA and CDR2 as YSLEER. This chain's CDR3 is CASRVNTIYF. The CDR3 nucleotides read TGCGCCAGCAGAGTGAACACCATATATTTT.

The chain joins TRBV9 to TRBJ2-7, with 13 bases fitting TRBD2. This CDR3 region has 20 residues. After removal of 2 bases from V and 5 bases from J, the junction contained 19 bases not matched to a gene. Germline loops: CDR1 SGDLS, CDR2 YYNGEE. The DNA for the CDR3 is TGTGCCAGCAGCGTTGGCCTGGGGACTAGCGGGGCCCCCGGGTTAGACGAGCAGTACTTC. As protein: CASSVGLGTSGAPGLDEQYF. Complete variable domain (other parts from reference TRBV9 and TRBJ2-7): DSGVTQTPKHLITATGQRVTLRCSPRSGDLSVYWYQQSLDQGLQFLIQYYNGEERAKGNILERFSAQQFPDLHSELNLSSLELGDSALYFCASSVGLGTSGAPGLDEQYFGPGTRLTVT.

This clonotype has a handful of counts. The chain's CDR3 is CASSFRSTYEQYF. Here the CDR3 DNA reads TGTGCCAGCAGCTTCCGCAGTACCTACGAGCAGTACTTC. The chain combines TRBV5-4 with TRBJ2-7; D unresolved. Per the germline V gene, CDR1 is SGHNT and CDR2 is YYREEE (reference sequence). Trimming removed 2 bases from V and 2 bases from J, with 8 bases in between. The CDR3 is 13 residues long. Full variable domain (missing parts from reference TRBV5-4 and TRBJ2-7): ETGVTQSPTHLIKTRGQQVTLRCSSQSGHNTVSWYQQALGQGPQFIFQYYREEENGRGNFPPRFSGLQFPNYSSELNVNALELDDSALYLCASSFRSTYEQYFGPGTRLTVT.

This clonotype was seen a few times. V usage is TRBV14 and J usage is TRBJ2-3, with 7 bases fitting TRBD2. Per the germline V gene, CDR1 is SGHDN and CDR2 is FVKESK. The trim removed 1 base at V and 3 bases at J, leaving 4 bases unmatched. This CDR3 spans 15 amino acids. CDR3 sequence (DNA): TGTGCCAGCAGCCAAGGCGGGAGAGTAACAGATACGCAGTATTTT. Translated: CASSQGGRVTDTQYF.

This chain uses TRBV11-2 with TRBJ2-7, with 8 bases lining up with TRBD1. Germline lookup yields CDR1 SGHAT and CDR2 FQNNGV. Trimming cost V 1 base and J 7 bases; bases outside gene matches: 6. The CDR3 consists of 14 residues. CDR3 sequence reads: CASSLAGTGREQYF. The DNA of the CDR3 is TGTGCCAGCAGCTTAGCCGGGACAGGTCGGGAGCAGTACTTC.

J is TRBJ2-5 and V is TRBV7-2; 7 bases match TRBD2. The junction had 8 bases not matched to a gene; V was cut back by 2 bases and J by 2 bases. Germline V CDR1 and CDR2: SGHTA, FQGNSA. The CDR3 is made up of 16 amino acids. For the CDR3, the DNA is TGTGCCAGCAGCTTAAATAAGCGGGGTTATCAAGAGACCCAGTACTTC. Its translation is CASSLNKRGYQETQYF.

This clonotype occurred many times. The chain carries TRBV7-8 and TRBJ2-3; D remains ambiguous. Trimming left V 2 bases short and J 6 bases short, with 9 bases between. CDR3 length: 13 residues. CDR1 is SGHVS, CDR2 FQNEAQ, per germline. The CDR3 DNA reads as TGTGCCAGCAGCTTAAGATCTGACGATACGCAGTATTTT. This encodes CASSLRSDDTQYF.

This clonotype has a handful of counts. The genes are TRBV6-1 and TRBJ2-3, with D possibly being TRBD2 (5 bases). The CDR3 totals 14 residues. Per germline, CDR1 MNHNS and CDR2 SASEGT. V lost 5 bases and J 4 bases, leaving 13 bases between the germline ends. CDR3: CASSQDYSADTQYF. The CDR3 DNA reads TGTGCCAGCAGTCAAGACTATTCTGCAGATACGCAGTATTTT.

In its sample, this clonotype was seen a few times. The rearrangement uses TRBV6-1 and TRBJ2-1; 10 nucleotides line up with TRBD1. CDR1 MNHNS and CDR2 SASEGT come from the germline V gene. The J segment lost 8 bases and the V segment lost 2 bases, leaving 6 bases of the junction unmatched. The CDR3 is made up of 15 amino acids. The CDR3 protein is CASSEKGQGFHEQFF. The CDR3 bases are TGTGCCAGCAGTGAAAAGGGACAGGGGTTCCATGAGCAGTTCTTC.

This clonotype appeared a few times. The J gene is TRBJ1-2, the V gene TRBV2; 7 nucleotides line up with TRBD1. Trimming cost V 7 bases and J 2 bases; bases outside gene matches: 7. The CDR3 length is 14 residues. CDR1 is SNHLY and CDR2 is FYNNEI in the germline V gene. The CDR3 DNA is TGTGCCAGCAACCTTGACAGGGTGAACTATGGCTACACCTTC. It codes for CASNLDRVNYGYTF.